Presented here are 26 T cell receptor beta chains from one specimen sequenced in a study of T cell responses to AZD1222 COVID-19 vaccine (dated by TCRdb to about 2021). Library preparation employed the immunoSEQ multiplex PCR assay. As stored in TCRdb, this immuneACCESS dataset retains in-frame rearrangements with V and J assigned. A fraction of the clones does not appear; measured against another copy, unresolved V genes explain less than half of the discrepancy, and the remainder lacks a known reason. The sample yields nearly 110,000 clones; nearly 90% were counted once. Roughly 5% of the sample belongs to the ten largest clones. What the time point label conveys for this sample: about 28 days (+/-7) after the second vaccine dose. Material: peripheral blood, obtained 28 days after the second AZD1222 dose. Receptor source: an adult who received the AZD1222 COVID-19 vaccine.

V is TRBV7-2 and J is TRBJ2-7, with D unresolved. Germline V gene data show CDR1 as SGHTA and CDR2 as FQGNSA. The CDR3 has 17 residues. Trimming left V 2 bases short and J 1 base short, with 18 bases between. The CDR3 sequence is CASSLFGGSGESYEQYF. The DNA of the CDR3 is TGTGCCAGCAGCTTATTCGGCGGCTCAGGAGAGTCCTACGAGCAGTACTTC.

A note on this clone: This CDR3 is also generated by other DNA sequences in the sample. The rearrangement joins TRBV2 to TRBJ1-1, with D unresolved. CDR3 length equals 13 residues. The V gene lost 3 bases and the J gene lost 1 base, with 6 bases spanning the gap. Germline lookup yields CDR1 SNHLY and CDR2 FYNNEI. CDR3 DNA: TGTGCCAGCAGTGAGGATTCGAACACTGAAGCTTTCTTT. This sequence encodes CASSEDSNTEAFF.

The chain couples TRBV5-4 to TRBJ1-4, with D possibly matching TRBD1 (6 bases). CDR1 and CDR2 from the germline V gene are SGHNT and YYREEE (reference sequence). V lost 4 bases, J lost 4 bases, and 17 bases lay in between. The length of the CDR3 is 16 residues. CDR3 nucleotides: TGTGCCAGCAGCCCGGCGGAAGGGGGGGTTAATGAAAAACTGTTTTTT. It specifies CASSPAEGGVNEKLFF.

The rearrangement links TRBV30 to TRBJ2-7; a possible D gene is TRBD2 (5 bases). The CDR3 contains 12 residues. Trimming removed 4 bases from V and 0 bases from J, with 7 bases in between. Germline V gene lookup returns CDR1 GTSNPN and CDR2 SVGIG (reference sequence). The CDR3 nucleotides are TGTGCCTGGACGGCGGGCTCCTACGAGCAGTACTTC. Translation gives CAWTAGSYEQYF.

CDR3 in DNA: TGTGCCAGCAGTGAAGCAGAGAATAGCAATCAGCCCCAGCATTTT. As protein: CASSEAENSNQPQHF. The genes are TRBV6-1 and TRBJ1-5; D gene unclear. V lost 0 bases to trimming and J lost 0 bases, with 6 bases between them. CDR1 and CDR2 from the germline V gene are MNHNS and SASEGT. This CDR3 has 15 amino acids.

Here the CDR3 DNA reads TGTGCCAGCAGTGCCACAGGAAGAGCTAGAAACACCATATATTTT. This codes for CASSATGRARNTIYF. V usage is TRBV27 and J usage is TRBJ1-3; a possible D gene is TRBD1 (5 bases). There are 15 residues in the CDR3. V was cut by 5 bases and J by 5 bases, with 16 bases left in between. Germline loops: CDR1 MNHEY, CDR2 SMNVEV (reference sequence).

This chain joins TRBV6-5 and TRBJ1-5; D ambiguous. Looked up from germline, CDR1 is MNHEY and CDR2 is SVGAGI. Trimming stripped 6 bases from V and 6 bases from J, with 9 bases between. This CDR3 spans 12 amino acids. The CDR3 DNA sequence: TGTGCCAGCAGCACCACGGGTCAGCCCCAGCATTTT. Translation gives CASSTTGQPQHF.

The chain is built from TRBV28 and TRBJ1-2; 10 positions match TRBD1. The V segment lost 8 bases and the J segment 2 bases; nucleotides outside the gene matches: 8. The CDR3 has 15 residues. CDR1 and CDR2 from the germline V gene are MDHEN and SYDVKM. DNA for the CDR3: TGTGCCAGCTCCCGACCGGGACAGGGGAACTATGGCTACACCTTC. It is translated as CASSRPGQGNYGYTF.

The V gene is TRBV21-1, the J gene TRBJ2-5; no check of the table's D call, TRBD1, against the DNA was made. TRBV21-1 is given as a pseudogene. The CDR3 contains 14 residues. The DNA of the CDR3 is TGTGCCAGCAGGTGGTTACAGTCAAAAGAGACCCAGTACTTC. This codes for CASRWLQSKETQYF.

The V gene is TRBV25-1, the J gene TRBJ1-2; no firm D call. Trimming stripped 4 bases from V and 7 bases from J, with 16 bases between. The CDR3 is 14 residues long. Germline V CDR1 and CDR2: MGHDK, SYGVNS. Written as DNA, the CDR3 is TGTGCCAGCAGTGGGGCAGAGAGCCTTTTTGGCTACACCTTC. Translated: CASSGAESLFGYTF.

V and J are TRBV4-1 and TRBJ1-5, with 7 bases lining up with TRBD1. J gave up 0 bases and V 4 bases, and 9 bases lay outside the gene matches. Germline-derived CDR1 and CDR2 are MGHRA and YSYEKL. The CDR3 loop spans 17 amino acids. The DNA of the CDR3 is TGCGCCAGCAGCCCTGGGGACAGCCCCTATAGCAATCAGCCCCAGCATTTT. Translated, it gives CASSPGDSPYSNQPQHF.

This chain uses TRBV19 with TRBJ1-2; maybe TRBD1 (6 bases). Looked up from germline, CDR1 is LNHDA and CDR2 is SQIVND (reference sequence). The CDR3 is 13 amino acids. V gave up 4 bases and J gave up 4 bases, with 10 bases separating them. The DNA for the CDR3 is TGTGCCAGTAGTAGAAAAGGGGGCTATGGCTACACCTTC. As protein: CASSRKGGYGYTF.

The V gene is TRBV5-4, the J gene TRBJ1-1; 9 bases match TRBD1. Germline trimming cut 4 bases from V and 8 bases from J; bases unmatched to any gene: 6. Germline V gene sequence: CDR1 SGHNT, CDR2 YYREEE (reference sequence). The CDR3 consists of 13 residues. DNA for the CDR3: TGTGCCAGCAGCCGGGACGGACAGGGGGAAGCTTTCTTT. The encoded protein is CASSRDGQGEAFF.

The chain employs TRBV27 and TRBJ2-1, with D hard to call. V was trimmed by 3 bases and J by 3 bases, leaving 15 bases between them. This CDR3 spans 16 amino acids. Germline V gene lookup returns CDR1 MNHEY and CDR2 SMNVEV (reference sequence). The CDR3 region has the DNA TGTGCCAGCAGTTTCCTGCGAGACCTGGGCTACAATGAGCAGTTCTTC. Protein product: CASSFLRDLGYNEQFF.

V and J are TRBV28 and TRBJ1-2; D might be TRBD1 (5 bases). Germline CDR1 MDHEN, CDR2 SYDVKM. V lost 3 bases and J lost 0, with 17 bases in between. This CDR3 has 17 amino acids. The CDR3 DNA reads TGTGCCAGCAGTTTCGGGTCTTGGGGGAGAGCTAACTATGGCTACACCTTC. Encoded protein: CASSFGSWGRANYGYTF.

V is TRBV7-8 and J is TRBJ2-7, with D possibly called TRBD1 or TRBD2 (5 bases each). This CDR3 is built from 13 residues. Trimming stripped 5 bases from V and 0 bases from J, with 8 bases between. Germline V lookup: CDR1 SGHVS, CDR2 FQNEAQ. The CDR3 here is CASSRGGSYEQYF. Written as DNA, the CDR3 is TGTGCCAGCAGCCGTGGGGGCTCCTACGAGCAGTACTTC. Full variable domain (outside the CDR3, taken from reference TRBV7-8 and TRBJ2-7): GAGVSQSPRYKVAKRGQDVALRCDPISGHVSLFWYQQALGQGPEFLTYFQNEAQLDKSGLPSDRFFAERPEGSVSTLKIQRTQQEDSAVYLCASSRGGSYEQYFGPGTRLTVT.

The sample holds one count of this clone. V usage is TRBV9 and J usage is TRBJ2-1; TRBD2 matches at 8 bases. The V gene's germline CDR1 is SGDLS and CDR2 YYNGEE. CDR3 length: 14 amino acids. V dropped 2 bases and J dropped 6; count of bases not matched to a gene: 4. The CDR3 spells CASSVVGGVNEQFF. As DNA, the CDR3 is TGTGCCAGCAGCGTGGTCGGGGGGGTCAATGAGCAGTTCTTC.

CDR3 protein: CASSVGTGKAYEQYF. In DNA form, the CDR3 reads TGTGCCAGCAGCGTAGGGACAGGCAAAGCCTACGAGCAGTACTTC. The V call is TRBV9, the J call TRBJ2-7; 7 bases fit TRBD1. The CDR3 loop spans 15 amino acids. Germline-derived CDR1 and CDR2 are SGDLS and YYNGEE. With V trimmed by 0 bases and J by 2 bases, 5 bases remained unmatched.

The J gene is TRBJ1-3, the V gene TRBV7-9; D ambiguous. V shed 3 bases and J shed 0 bases, with 6 bases lying between them. Per germline, CDR1 SEHNR and CDR2 FQNEAQ (reference sequence). CDR3 size: 14 residues. In DNA form, the CDR3 reads TGTGCCAGCAGCTTGATCTCCTCTGGAAACACCATATATTTT. Translated: CASSLISSGNTIYF.

The genes are TRBV18 and TRBJ1-2; the match to TRBD1 covers 12 bases. With V trimmed by 2 bases and J by 8 bases, 6 bases remained unmatched. The CDR3 has 15 residues. Per germline, CDR1 KGHSH and CDR2 LQKENI. DNA for the CDR3: TGTGCCAGCTCACCATCGACCGGGACAGGGGGCGGCTACACCTTC. This gives the protein CASSPSTGTGGGYTF.

This chain connects TRBV3-1 (or the pseudogene TRBV3-2) to TRBJ1-4, with 7 positions matching TRBD1. Trimming took 4 bases from V and 5 from J; bases not matched to a gene: 7. The CDR3 runs to 15 residues. Germline-derived CDR1 and CDR2 are LGHDT and YNNKEL (reference sequence). The CDR3 is CASSLAPGQNEKLFF. For the CDR3, the DNA is TGTGCCAGCAGCCTTGCACCGGGACAGAATGAAAAACTGTTTTTT.

The chain combines TRBV7-2 with TRBJ1-3; D unclear. Trimming shortened V by 0 bases and J by 3 bases, and 9 bases separated the two germline ends. The CDR3 runs to 15 residues. CDR1 is SGHTA and CDR2 is FQGNSA in the germline V gene. CDR3 region: CASSLAGKSGNTIYF. The CDR3 region has the DNA TGTGCCAGCAGCTTAGCGGGAAAAAGTGGAAACACCATATATTTT.

V usage is TRBV27 and J usage is TRBJ1-5; D is unclear. CDR1 MNHEY and CDR2 SMNVEV come from the germline V gene (reference sequence). Between the trimmed V and J ends, which lost 2 bases and 4 bases, there was a span of 12 bases. There are 15 residues in the CDR3. In DNA form, the CDR3 reads TGTGCCAGCAGTTTAAAGGCGGTTGGGAATCAGCCCCAGCATTTT. It yields the protein CASSLKAVGNQPQHF.

The genes are TRBV6-5 and TRBJ1-1; D unresolved. This CDR3 has 11 residues. Trimming shortened V by 5 bases and J by 6 bases, and 7 bases separated the two germline ends. Germline V CDR1 and CDR2: MNHEY, SVGAGI. This chain's CDR3 is CASSRGAEAFF. In nucleotides, the CDR3 is TGTGCCAGCAGTAGAGGCGCTGAAGCTTTCTTT.

V gene TRBV5-6 combines with J gene TRBJ2-1; a weak D match, TRBD1 (6 bases). In germline, CDR1 is SGHDT, CDR2 YYEEEE. The CDR3 has 12 residues. V was trimmed by 3 bases and J by 10 bases, leaving 11 bases between them. CDR3: CASSWQGQEQFF. In DNA, the CDR3 is TGTGCCAGCAGCTGGCAGGGGCAGGAGCAGTTCTTC.

The rearrangement joins TRBV3-1 (or the pseudogene TRBV3-2) to TRBJ2-6; no clear D gene. The V end lost 3 bases, the J end lost 0 bases, and 15 bases lay between the germline ends. The CDR3 contains 18 residues. Per the germline V gene, CDR1 is LGHDT and CDR2 is YNNKEL (reference sequence). The CDR3 DNA is TGTGCCAGCAGCCACGGACCGCGAGGCTTCTCTGGGGCCAACGTCCTGACTTTC. Protein: CASSHGPRGFSGANVLTF.